This TCR beta chain was profiled in a study of CD8 T cells in Susac syndrome. RNA amounts of roughly 0.5 to 1 ug underwent reverse transcription with random hexamers. TCRdb ran MiXCR on the immunoSEQ multiplex PCR reads and lists one entry per CDR3 protein. The top ten clones hold approximately 0.1% of a sample with about 210,000 distinct CDR3 sequences, 95% of them seen once. Purification of the CD8+ and CD4+ T cells relied on negative isolation, and TEMRA cells underwent FACS enrichment. There are 14 residues in the CDR3. Germline-derived CDR1 and CDR2 are SNHLY and FYNNEI. With 6 bases clipped from V and 3 bases from J, the junction kept 4 bases outside the gene matches.

The chain combines TRBV2 with TRBJ2-2, with TRBD1 identical over 7 bases. The sample was CD4+ T cells from PBMCs. The receptor was isolated from a human donor in good health. CDR3 coding DNA: TGTGCCAGCAGGGGACAGACGGACACCGGGGAGCTGTTTTTT. This sequence encodes CASRGQTDTGELFF.